This T cell receptor beta chain was retrieved from a study of regulatory T cells in long-lasting Graves disease. Losses at the gene ends were 3 bases for V and 8 bases for J; bases not matched to a gene: 8. The germline gives CDR1 KGHSH, CDR2 LQKENI. This CDR3 has 15 amino acids. Time point here: newly diagnosed GD, antithyroid drugs for less than 3 months. The TCR library was made from RNA extracted from PBMCs. From each patient, 8 to 10 milliliters of peripheral blood was drawn and collected into an EDTA anticoagulant tube. Overall study results and limits: Under persistent disease, TRBV28, TRBJ1-2 and TRBJ2-5 were used preferentially.

Points on this clonotype: Antigen unknown.

In building TCR beta libraries, iRepertoire HTBI primers were used together with Arm-PCR of CDR3 regions. Each CDR3 protein is one row after TCRdb ran MiXCR on the multiplex PCR reads. This table holds about 620,000 distinct CDR3 sequences, less than 20% found once. Another study also made use of these data, one on T cells in Graves' hyperthyroidism and ophthalmopathy. That work states: Stable Graves' hyperthyroidism meant no ophthalmopathy progression within 18 months. Using the HTBI primer set, a first-round RT-PCR was run on the TCR CDR3.

The specimen comprised peripheral blood mononuclear cells (PBMCs), sampled at new diagnosis, from a patient treated with antithyroid drugs. The sequence was collected from a woman aged 30 to 39 with Graves disease. The V call is TRBV18, the J call TRBJ1-4; 8 positions agree with TRBD1. CDR3 residues: CASSPLQGAGEKLFF. CDR3 coding DNA: TGTGCCAGCTCACCGCTGCAGGGGGCGGGAGAAAAACTGTTTTTT.